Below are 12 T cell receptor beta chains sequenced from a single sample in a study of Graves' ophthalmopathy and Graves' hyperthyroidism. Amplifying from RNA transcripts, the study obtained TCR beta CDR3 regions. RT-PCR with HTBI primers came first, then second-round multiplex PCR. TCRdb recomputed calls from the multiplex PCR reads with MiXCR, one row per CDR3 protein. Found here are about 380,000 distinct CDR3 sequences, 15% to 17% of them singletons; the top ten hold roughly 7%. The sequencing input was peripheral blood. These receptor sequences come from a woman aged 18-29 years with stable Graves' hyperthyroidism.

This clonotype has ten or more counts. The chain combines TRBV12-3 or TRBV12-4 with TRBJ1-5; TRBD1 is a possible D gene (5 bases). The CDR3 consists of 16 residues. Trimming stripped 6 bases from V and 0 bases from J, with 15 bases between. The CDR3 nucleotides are TGTGCCAGCAGCCCGCGGGGGTCTTATAGCAATCAGCCCCAGCATTTT. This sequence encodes CASSPRGSYSNQPQHF.

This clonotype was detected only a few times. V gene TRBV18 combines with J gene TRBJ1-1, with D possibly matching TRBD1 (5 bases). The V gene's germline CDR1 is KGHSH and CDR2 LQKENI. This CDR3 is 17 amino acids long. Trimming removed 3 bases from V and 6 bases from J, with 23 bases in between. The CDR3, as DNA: TGTGCCAGCTCACCGGGACCACACACAGCACCCCTCGCTGAAGCTTTCTTT. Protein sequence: CASSPGPHTAPLAEAFF.

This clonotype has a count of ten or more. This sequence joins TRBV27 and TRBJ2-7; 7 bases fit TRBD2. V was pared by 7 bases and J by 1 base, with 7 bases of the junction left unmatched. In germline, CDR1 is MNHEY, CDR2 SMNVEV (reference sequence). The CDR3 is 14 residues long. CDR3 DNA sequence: TGTGCCAGCACCATAAGGGAGGGATCCTACGAGCAGTACTTC. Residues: CASTIREGSYEQYF.

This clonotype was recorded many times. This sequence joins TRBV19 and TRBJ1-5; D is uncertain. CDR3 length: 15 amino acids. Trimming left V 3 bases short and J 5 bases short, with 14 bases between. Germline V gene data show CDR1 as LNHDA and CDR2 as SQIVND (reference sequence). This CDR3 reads CASSINWGPDQPQHF. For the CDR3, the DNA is TGTGCCAGTAGTATTAATTGGGGTCCCGATCAGCCCCAGCATTTT.

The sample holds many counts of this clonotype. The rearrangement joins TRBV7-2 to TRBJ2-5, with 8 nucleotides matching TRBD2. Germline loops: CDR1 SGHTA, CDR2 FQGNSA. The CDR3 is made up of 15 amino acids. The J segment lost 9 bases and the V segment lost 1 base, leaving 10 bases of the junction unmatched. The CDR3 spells CASSLVSSGGTPQYF. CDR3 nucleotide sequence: TGTGCCAGCAGCTTAGTTTCCAGCGGGGGTACGCCCCAGTACTTC.

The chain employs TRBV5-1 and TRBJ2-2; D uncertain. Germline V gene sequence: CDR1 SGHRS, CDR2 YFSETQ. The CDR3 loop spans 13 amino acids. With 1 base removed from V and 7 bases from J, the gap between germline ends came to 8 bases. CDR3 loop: CASSLRADGELFF. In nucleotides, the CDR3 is TGCGCCAGCAGCTTGCGGGCGGACGGGGAGCTGTTTTTT.

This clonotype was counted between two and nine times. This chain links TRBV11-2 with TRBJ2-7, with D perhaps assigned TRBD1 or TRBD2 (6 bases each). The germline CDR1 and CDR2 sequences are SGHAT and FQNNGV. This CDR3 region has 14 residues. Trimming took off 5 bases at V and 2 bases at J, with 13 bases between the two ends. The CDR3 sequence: CASSPVGGPYEQYF. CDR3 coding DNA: TGTGCCAGCAGCCCCGTCGGGGGCCCCTACGAGCAGTACTTC.

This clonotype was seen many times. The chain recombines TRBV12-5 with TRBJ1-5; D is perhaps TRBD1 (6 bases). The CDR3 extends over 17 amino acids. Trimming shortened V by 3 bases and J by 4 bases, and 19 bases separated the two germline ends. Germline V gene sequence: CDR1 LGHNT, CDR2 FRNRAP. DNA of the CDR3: TGTGCTAGTGGTTTCGCCCTATGGGGGGGCCCTAATCAGCCCCAGCATTTT. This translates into CASGFALWGGPNQPQHF.

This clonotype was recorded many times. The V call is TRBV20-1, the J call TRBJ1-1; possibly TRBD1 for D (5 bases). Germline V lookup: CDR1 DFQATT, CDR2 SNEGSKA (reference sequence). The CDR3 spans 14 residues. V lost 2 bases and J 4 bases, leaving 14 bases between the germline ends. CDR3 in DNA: TGCAGTGCTAGAACGCCCGCGGGGGGCACTGAAGCTTTCTTT. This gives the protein CSARTPAGGTEAFF.

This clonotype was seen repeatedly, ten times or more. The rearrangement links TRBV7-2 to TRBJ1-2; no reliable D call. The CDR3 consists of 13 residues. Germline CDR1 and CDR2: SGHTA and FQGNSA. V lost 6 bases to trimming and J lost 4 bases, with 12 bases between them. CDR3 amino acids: CASSSRVGYGYTF. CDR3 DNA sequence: TGTGCCAGCAGTTCCCGCGTGGGCTATGGCTACACCTTC.

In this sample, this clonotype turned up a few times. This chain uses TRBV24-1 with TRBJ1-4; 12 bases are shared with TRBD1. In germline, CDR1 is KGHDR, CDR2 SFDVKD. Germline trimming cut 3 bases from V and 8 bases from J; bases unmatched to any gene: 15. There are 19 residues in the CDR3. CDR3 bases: TGTGCCACCAGTGATCCCCTAGGGACAGGGGGCGCGAGTGGAGAAAAACTGTTTTTT. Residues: CATSDPLGTGGASGEKLFF.

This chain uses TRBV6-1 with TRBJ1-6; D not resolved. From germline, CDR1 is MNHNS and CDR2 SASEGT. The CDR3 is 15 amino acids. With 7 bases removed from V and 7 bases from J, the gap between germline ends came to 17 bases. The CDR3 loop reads CASNGGRNANSPLHF. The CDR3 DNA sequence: TGTGCCAGCAACGGAGGGCGTAATGCAAATTCACCCCTCCACTTT.